This T cell receptor (beta chain) is from a study of T cell clonotyping in hematopoietic cell transplantation (dated by TCRdb to the early 2020s). Describing the broader study: A total of 120 to 150 blood samples were gathered in the study from under 40 consecutive transplant recipients along with their related donors. Recruitment of patients was conducted between late 2015 and 2017, and follow-up was continued until late 2020 or death. General conclusions and limits of the study: Broader posttransplant TCR repertoire diversity was predicted by donor and pretransplant recipient Inverse Simpson Index values. Recipient TCR diversity fell after transplant, with pathologically expanded clonotypes rising progressively from day 30 to day 180. Overlap with donor repertoires was found for only a small fraction of recipient repertoires, with over 95% found to appear de novo at the given depth. The sample size was limited, and CD4 and CD8 repertoire contributions could not be separated because cells were not sorted.

The time point label, as the study defines it: 100 days after allo-HCT. Blood from recipients was drawn about 28 days before transplant and again at days 30, 100 and 180 after transplant. Nuclei Lysis Solution was used to extract genomic DNA from fresh or cryopreserved unfractionated peripheral blood mononuclear cells. About this clone itself: The target of this receptor is not known. The input lacks base qualities; no much larger clone sits a single base away.

TCR beta CDR3 regions were amplified from genomic DNA with the immunoSEQ assay, a bias-controlled multiplex PCR using V- and J-specific primers. A second PCR step added a proprietary barcode and Illumina adapter sequences to the CDR3 amplicons. CDR3 libraries were sequenced on an Illumina MiSeq instrument. The study's processing was this. Export and quality control were done with immunoSEQ Analyzer 3.0, while downstream analyses used R Bioconductor and Immunarch. Only productive rearrangements in the normalized downsampled data set went into calculating the repertoire metrics. In the normalized cohort, clonotypes with more than 5 templates were defined as pathologically expanded. The Inverse Simpson Index served as the measure of repertoire diversity. CMV-specificity analyses were carried out on the non-normalized data set to capture all clonotypes. What TCRdb holds here is the immuneACCESS table cut down to in-frame rearrangements. Part of the clones is not present; checked against another copy, under half of the missing clones reflect an unresolved V gene, and the others are unexplained. V and J calls and clone size are copied from that table; D and trimming were computed from the DNA. The sample includes under 7,500 clones, with roughly 93% observed a single time. The ten largest clones represent around two fifths of the sample.

From the germline V gene, CDR1 is SGHAT and CDR2 is FQNNGV. There are 13 amino acids in the CDR3, from cysteine to phenylalanine inclusive. Solely the CDR3 DNA is kept, with 39 bases framed from the first base. V is pared back by 4 bases and J by 3 bases, with 8 bases lying between the germline termini. The TCR was taken from a female patient in her fifties who had an allogeneic stem cell transplant from a related donor, so the T cells may come from the graft donor. Some clones in this sample may be carry-over from other donors' samples. The starting material was peripheral blood mononuclear cells, obtained 100 days after allogeneic stem cell transplant. The sequence joins TRBV11-2 to TRBJ2-3; the D segment could be TRBD2, given 5 matching bases. CDR3 loop: CASSWSGTDTQYF. The nucleotides read TGTGCCAGCAGCTGGAGCGGTACAGATACGCAGTATTTT.